Described below is a single T cell receptor beta chain sequence and its context. Its antigen is undetermined. The data derive from a study of CD8+CD57+ T cells in acquired aplastic anemia. Across the study: Across the sorted CD4+ and CD8+ cells, DNA amounts averaged 3.2 ug. Study-level results: Patients and controls were found to share more than 25 CD8+ CDR3 sequences.

The V end lost 5 bases, the J end lost 8 bases, and 22 bases lay between the germline ends. From germline, CDR1 is SGHTA and CDR2 FQGNSA. This CDR3 is 15 amino acids long. It was genomic DNA that served as the template for profiling TCR beta VDJ and CDR3. TCRdb processed the reads anew with MiXCR; each CDR3 protein has one entry. Altogether about 420,000 distinct CDR3 sequences are present, 65% to 80% being singletons, with the ten largest covering 3% to 5%. Sequencing was performed on sorted CD4+, CD8+, or CD8+CD57+ T cells (not recorded which) from PBMCs. This sequence was found in a human donor in good health, serving as a control. The chain recombines TRBV7-2 with TRBJ2-7; the D is unclear. Here the CDR3 reads CASSPYLGNQPQQYF. The CDR3 DNA reads TGTGCCAGCAGCCCATACCTAGGAAATCAGCCCCAGCAGTACTTC. Looking up the rest from reference TRBV7-2 and TRBJ2-7 gives the full variable domain: GAGVSQSPSNKVTEKGKDVELRCDPISGHTALYWYRQSLGQGLEFLIYFQGNSAPDKSGLPSDRFSAERTGGSVSTLTIQRTQQEDSAVYLCASSPYLGNQPQQYFGPGTRLTVT.